The next 12 T cell receptor beta chains were all read from a single sample in a study of T cells in Graves' hyperthyroidism and ophthalmopathy. Template material for amplifying TCR beta CDR3 regions consisted of RNA transcripts. HTBI primers drove first-round RT-PCR of the TCR CDR3. Using its own MiXCR run on the multiplex PCR reads, TCRdb lists one record per CDR3 protein. The table includes a few hundred thousand distinct CDR3 sequences, approximately 15% detected once. The sample was blood. The receptors were sampled from a woman younger than 45 with Graves' hyperthyroidism that later progressed to Graves' ophthalmopathy.

This clonotype was detected many times. The V call is TRBV12-5, the J call TRBJ1-5; maybe TRBD1 (6 bases). Looked up from germline, CDR1 is LGHNT and CDR2 is FRNRAP. CDR3 length equals 14 residues. The V end was cut by 4 bases, the J end by 4 bases, with 11 bases between. CDR3 sequence (DNA): TGTGCTAGTGGTTCCGGACAGCCTAATCAGCCCCAGCATTTT. Translation: CASGSGQPNQPQHF.

This clonotype was seen at least ten times. The chain carries TRBV5-5 and TRBJ2-1; TRBD1 matches 7 bases. CDR1 SGHKS and CDR2 YYEKEE come from the germline V gene (reference sequence). J was trimmed by 2 bases and V by 5 bases; bases with no gene match: 10. The length of the CDR3 is 16 residues. In nucleotides, the CDR3 is TGTGCCAGCAGAAAAACCGGGACAGTCGCCTACAATGAGCAGTTCTTC. Its protein is CASRKTGTVAYNEQFF.

V usage is TRBV12-3 or TRBV12-4 and J usage is TRBJ2-7; 13 nucleotides match TRBD2. CDR3 size: 17 residues. Trimming cost V 5 bases and J 1 base; bases outside gene matches: 8. This CDR3 reads CASSRRTSGSWSYEQYF. In nucleotides, the CDR3 is TGTGCCAGCAGTCGCCGGACTAGCGGGAGCTGGTCCTACGAGCAGTACTTC.

The J gene is TRBJ2-1, the V gene TRBV3-2; TRBD2, the table's D call, lacks a check against the DNA. TRBV3-2 is shown as a pseudogene. The CDR3 contains 18 residues. The CDR3 nucleotides read TGTGCCAGCAGTGCTTCTAGCGGGAGAACAAGGTCCTACAATGAGCAGTTCTTC. As protein: CASSASSGRTRSYNEQFF.

In this sample, this clonotype turned up many times. This sequence joins TRBV15 and TRBJ1-2; TRBD1 matches at 8 bases. Germline CDR1 LNHNV, CDR2 YYDKDF (reference sequence). V trimming: 8 bases; J trimming: 4 bases; junction bases outside the gene matches: 3. The CDR3 extends over 12 amino acids. The chain's CDR3 is CATGDRSYGYTF. Here the CDR3 DNA reads TGTGCCACCGGGGACAGGAGCTATGGCTACACCTTC.

On this clonotype: A much bigger clone sits one base away, suggesting this may be a read error. The chain couples TRBV30 to TRBJ2-7; the D is unclear. Near its end, the DNA agrees better with TRBJ2-1, so the J call may be wrong. Germline CDR1 and CDR2: GTSNPN and SVGIG (reference sequence). This CDR3 comprises 14 residues. CDR3 in amino acids: CAWSALPSSYEQFF. Here the CDR3 DNA reads TGTGCCTGGAGCGCTCTACCGAGCTCCTACGAGCAGTTCTTC.

In regard to this clonotype: Germline is not matched at one junction end, which may reflect a read error. This chain uses TRBV5-4 with TRBJ2-1; tentatively, D is TRBD1 (6 bases). The CDR3 spans 12 residues. Germline V gene sequence: CDR1 SGHNT, CDR2 YYREEE (reference sequence). This chain's CDR3 is CAGSPTGNEQFF. The CDR3 region has the DNA TGTGCCGGCAGCCCCACAGGGAATGAGCAGTTCTTC. Filled out from reference TRBV5-4 and TRBJ2-1, the complete variable domain reads ETGVTQSPTHLIKTRGQQVTLRCSSQSGHNTVSWYQQALGQGPQFIFQYYREEENGRGNFPPRFSGLQFPNYSSELNVNALELDDSALYLCAGSPTGNEQFFGPGTRLTVL.

This clonotype was observed once. The V gene is TRBV27, the J gene TRBJ2-1; the D gene could be TRBD1 or TRBD2 (5 bases each). Trimming stripped 6 bases from V and 6 bases from J, with 18 bases between. CDR1 is MNHEY, CDR2 SMNVEV, per germline (reference sequence). This CDR3 region has 15 residues. CDR3 amino acids: CASSLNTGTINEQFF. The CDR3 region has the DNA TGTGCCAGCAGCCTTAATACCGGGACCATCAATGAGCAGTTCTTC.

The V and J genes are TRBV24-1 and TRBJ2-1, with TRBD1 identical over 8 bases. CDR1 is KGHDR and CDR2 is SFDVKD in the germline V gene. CDR3 length: 17 amino acids. The trim removed 0 bases at V and 8 bases at J, leaving 11 bases unmatched. CDR3 sequence (DNA): TGTGCCACCAGTGATTTGGGGGGCCGGGACAGGATCGATGAGCAGTTCTTC. Translated: CATSDLGGRDRIDEQFF.

There are a few counts of this clonotype. V usage is TRBV2 and J usage is TRBJ2-1; 9 nucleotides match TRBD2. V lost 7 bases, J lost 8 bases, and 12 bases stayed unmatched. Germline V lookup: CDR1 SNHLY, CDR2 FYNNEI. CDR3 length equals 15 residues. The CDR3 bases are TGTGCCAGCATCAAATCAGGCGGGAGGGCCCATGAGCAGTTCTTC. It specifies CASIKSGGRAHEQFF.

In this sample, this clonotype turned up many times. V and J are TRBV20-1 and TRBJ1-2, with TRBD1 matching 7 bases. Germline CDR1 DFQATT, CDR2 SNEGSKA (reference sequence). The junction had 9 bases not matched to a gene; V was cut back by 3 bases and J by 5 bases. The CDR3 has 14 amino acids. CDR3 protein: CSARTQGGPYGYTF. The CDR3 DNA sequence: TGCAGTGCTAGGACCCAGGGGGGGCCTTATGGCTACACCTTC.

This clonotype appeared once. A much larger clone is a single base away; this may be a read error. The rearrangement joins TRBV24-1 to TRBJ2-5; 9 positions agree with TRBD2. Germline V CDR1 and CDR2: KGHDR, SFDVKD. The CDR3 length is 16 residues. DNA for the CDR3: TGTGCCACCAGTGCAAGGCGGGAGGGCCCGCGAGAGACCCAGCACTTC. Translated: CATSARREGPRETQHF.